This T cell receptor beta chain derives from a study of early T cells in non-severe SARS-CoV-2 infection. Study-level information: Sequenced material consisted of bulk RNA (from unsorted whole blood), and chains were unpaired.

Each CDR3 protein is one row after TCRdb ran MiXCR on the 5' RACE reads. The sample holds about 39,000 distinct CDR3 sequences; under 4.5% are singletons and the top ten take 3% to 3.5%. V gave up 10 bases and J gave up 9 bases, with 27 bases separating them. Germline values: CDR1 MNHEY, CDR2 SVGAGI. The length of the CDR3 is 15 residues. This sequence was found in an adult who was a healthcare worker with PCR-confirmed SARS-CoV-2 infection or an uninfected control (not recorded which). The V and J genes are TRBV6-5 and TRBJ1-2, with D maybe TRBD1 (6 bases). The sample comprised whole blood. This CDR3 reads CATRTVGPDRVRYTF. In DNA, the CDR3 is TGTGCCACCAGGACAGTCGGACCAGATAGGGTTCGCTACACCTTC.